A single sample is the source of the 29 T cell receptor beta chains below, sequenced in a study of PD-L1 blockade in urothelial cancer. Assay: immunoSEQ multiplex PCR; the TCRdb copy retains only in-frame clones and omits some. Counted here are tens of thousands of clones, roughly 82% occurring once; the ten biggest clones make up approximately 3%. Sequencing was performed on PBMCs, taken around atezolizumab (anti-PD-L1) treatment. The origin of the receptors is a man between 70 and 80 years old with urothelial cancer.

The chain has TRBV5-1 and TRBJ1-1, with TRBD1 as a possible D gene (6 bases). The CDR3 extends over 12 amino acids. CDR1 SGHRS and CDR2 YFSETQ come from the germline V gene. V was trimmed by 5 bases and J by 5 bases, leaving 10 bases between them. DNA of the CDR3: TGCGCCAGCAGTTCCGGGACAACTGAAGCTTTCTTT. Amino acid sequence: CASSSGTTEAFF.

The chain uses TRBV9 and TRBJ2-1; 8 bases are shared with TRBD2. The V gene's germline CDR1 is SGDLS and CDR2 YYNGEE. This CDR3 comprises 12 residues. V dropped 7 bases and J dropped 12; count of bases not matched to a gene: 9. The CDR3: CASEGPGRGQFF. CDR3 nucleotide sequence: TGTGCCAGCGAAGGCCCCGGGAGGGGGCAGTTCTTC.

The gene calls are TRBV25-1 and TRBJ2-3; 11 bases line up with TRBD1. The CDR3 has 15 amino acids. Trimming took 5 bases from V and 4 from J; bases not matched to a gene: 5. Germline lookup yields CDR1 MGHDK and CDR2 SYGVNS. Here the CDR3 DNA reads TGTGCCAGCAGTCCAAGGACAGGGGGCGCAGATACGCAGTATTTT. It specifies CASSPRTGGADTQYF. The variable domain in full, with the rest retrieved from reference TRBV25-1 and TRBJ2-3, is EADIYQTPRYLVIGTGKKITLECSQTMGHDKMYWYQQDPGMELHLIHYSYGVNSTEKGDLSSESTVSRIRTEHFPLTLESARPSHTSQYLCASSPRTGGADTQYFGPGTRLTVL.

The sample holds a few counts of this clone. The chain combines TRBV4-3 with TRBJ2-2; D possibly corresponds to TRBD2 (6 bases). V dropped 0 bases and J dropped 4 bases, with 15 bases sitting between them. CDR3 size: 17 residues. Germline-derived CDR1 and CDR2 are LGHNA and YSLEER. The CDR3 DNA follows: TGCGCCAGCAGCCAAGAGGAGGCGGGGCGGGGCACCGGGGAGCTGTTTTTT. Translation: CASSQEEAGRGTGELFF.

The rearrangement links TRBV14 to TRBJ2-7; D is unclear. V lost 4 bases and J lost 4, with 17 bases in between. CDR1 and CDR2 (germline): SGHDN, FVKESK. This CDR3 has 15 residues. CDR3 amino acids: CASSPPRAAKYEQYF. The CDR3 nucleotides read TGTGCCAGCAGCCCTCCCCGCGCAGCGAAATACGAGCAGTACTTC. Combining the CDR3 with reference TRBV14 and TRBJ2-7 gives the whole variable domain EAGVTQFPSHSVIEKGQTVTLRCDPISGHDNLYWYRRVMGKEIKFLLHFVKESKQDESGMPNNRFLAERTGGTYSTLKVQPAELEDSGVYFCASSPPRAAKYEQYFGPGTRLTVT.

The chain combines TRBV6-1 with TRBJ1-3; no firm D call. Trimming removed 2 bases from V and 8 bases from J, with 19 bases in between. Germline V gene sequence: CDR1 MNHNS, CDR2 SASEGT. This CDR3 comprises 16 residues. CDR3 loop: CASSEPFNPGSDTIYF. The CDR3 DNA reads TGTGCCAGCAGTGAACCTTTTAACCCGGGGAGTGACACCATATATTTT.

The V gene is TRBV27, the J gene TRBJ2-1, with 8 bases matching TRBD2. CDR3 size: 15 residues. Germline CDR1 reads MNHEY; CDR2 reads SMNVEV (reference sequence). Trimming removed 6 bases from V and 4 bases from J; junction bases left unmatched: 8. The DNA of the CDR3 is TGTGCCAGCAGCCATAGCGGGAATCGGTACAATGAGCAGTTCTTC. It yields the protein CASSHSGNRYNEQFF.

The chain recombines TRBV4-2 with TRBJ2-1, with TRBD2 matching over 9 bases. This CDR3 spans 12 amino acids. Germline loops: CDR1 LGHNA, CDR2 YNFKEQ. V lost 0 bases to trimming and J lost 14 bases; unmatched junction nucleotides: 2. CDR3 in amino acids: CASSQDSSGEFF. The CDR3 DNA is TGTGCCAGCAGCCAAGATTCTAGCGGGGAGTTCTTC.

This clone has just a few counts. The CDR3 loop is CASSAQTGGYEKLFF. Here the CDR3 DNA reads TGTGCCAGCAGCGCCCAGACAGGGGGTTATGAAAAACTGTTTTTT. This sequence joins TRBV7-8 and TRBJ1-4; 9 bases line up with TRBD1. The V segment lost 5 bases and the J segment 6 bases; nucleotides outside the gene matches: 7. In germline, CDR1 is SGHVS, CDR2 FQNEAQ. The CDR3 consists of 15 residues.

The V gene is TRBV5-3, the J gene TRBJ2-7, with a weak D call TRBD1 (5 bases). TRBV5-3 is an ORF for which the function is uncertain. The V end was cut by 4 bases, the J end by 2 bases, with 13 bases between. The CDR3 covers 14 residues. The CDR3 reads CARSAAGFPYEQYF. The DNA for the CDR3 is TGTGCCAGAAGCGCCGCAGGGTTCCCCTACGAGCAGTACTTC.

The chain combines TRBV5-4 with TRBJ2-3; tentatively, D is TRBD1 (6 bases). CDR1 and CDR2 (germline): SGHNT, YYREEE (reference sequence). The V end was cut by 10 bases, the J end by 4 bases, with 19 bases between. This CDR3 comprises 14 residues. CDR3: CAVYRQAGADTQYF. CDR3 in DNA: TGTGCCGTCTACCGACAGGCCGGGGCAGATACGCAGTATTTT.

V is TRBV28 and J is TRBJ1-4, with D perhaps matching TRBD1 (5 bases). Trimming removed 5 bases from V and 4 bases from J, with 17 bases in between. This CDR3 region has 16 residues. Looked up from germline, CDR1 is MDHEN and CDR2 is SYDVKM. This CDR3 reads CASSVRGGVNNEKLFF. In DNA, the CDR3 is TGTGCCAGCAGTGTTCGCGGGGGGGTTAATAATGAAAAACTGTTTTTT.

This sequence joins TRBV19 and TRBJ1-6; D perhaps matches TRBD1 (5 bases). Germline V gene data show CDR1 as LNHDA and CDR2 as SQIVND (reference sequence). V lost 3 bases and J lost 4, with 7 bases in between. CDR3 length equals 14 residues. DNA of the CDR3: TGTGCCAGTAGTATTCGGGGGTATAATTCACCCCTCCACTTT. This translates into CASSIRGYNSPLHF.

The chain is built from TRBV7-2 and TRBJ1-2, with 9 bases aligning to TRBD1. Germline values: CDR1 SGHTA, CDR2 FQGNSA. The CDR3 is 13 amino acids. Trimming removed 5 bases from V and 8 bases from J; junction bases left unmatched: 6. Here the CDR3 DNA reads TGTGCCAGCAGCCCGCGGACAGGGGTCGGCTACACCTTC. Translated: CASSPRTGVGYTF.

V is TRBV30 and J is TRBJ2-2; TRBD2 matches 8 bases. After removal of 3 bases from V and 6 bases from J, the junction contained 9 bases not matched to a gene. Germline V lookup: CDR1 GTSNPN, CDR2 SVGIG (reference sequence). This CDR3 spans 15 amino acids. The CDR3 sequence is CAWSRTSLGPGELFF. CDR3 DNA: TGTGCCTGGAGCCGGACTAGCCTGGGGCCCGGGGAGCTGTTTTTT.

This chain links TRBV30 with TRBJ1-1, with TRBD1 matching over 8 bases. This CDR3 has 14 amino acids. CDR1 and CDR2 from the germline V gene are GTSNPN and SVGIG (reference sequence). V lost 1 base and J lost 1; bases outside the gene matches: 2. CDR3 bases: TGTGCCTGGAGTGGGGGGACAGGGAACACTGAAGCTTTCTTT. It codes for CAWSGGTGNTEAFF.

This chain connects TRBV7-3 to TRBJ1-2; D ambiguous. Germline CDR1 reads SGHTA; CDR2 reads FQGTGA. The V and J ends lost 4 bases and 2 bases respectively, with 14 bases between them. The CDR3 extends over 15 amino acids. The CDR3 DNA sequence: TGTGCCAGCAGCTCCACGGGAACTTTGAACTATGGCTACACCTTC. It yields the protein CASSSTGTLNYGYTF.

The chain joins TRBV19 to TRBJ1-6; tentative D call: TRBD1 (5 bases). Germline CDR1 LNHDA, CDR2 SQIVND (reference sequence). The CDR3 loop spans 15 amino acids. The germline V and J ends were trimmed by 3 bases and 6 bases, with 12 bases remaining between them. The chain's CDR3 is CASSIRQPGNSPLHF. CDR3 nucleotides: TGTGCCAGTAGTATCCGACAGCCCGGTAATTCACCCCTCCACTTT.

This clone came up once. The CDR3 DNA is TGCAGCGTTGAAGTGGGGACTAGCGGGAGTACCGGGGAGCTGTTTTTT. The encoded protein is CSVEVGTSGSTGELFF. V gene TRBV29-1 combines with J gene TRBJ2-2; 14 positions agree with TRBD2. CDR3 length: 16 amino acids. The J segment lost 5 bases and the V segment lost 1 base, leaving 3 bases of the junction unmatched. Germline CDR1 reads SQVTM; CDR2 reads ANQGSEA.

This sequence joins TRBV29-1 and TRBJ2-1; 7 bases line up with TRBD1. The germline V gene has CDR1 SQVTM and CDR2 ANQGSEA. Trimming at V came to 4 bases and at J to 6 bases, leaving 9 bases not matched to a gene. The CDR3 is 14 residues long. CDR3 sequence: CSVGNVGTVNEQFF. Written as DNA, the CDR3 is TGCAGCGTTGGAAACGTTGGGACAGTCAATGAGCAGTTCTTC.

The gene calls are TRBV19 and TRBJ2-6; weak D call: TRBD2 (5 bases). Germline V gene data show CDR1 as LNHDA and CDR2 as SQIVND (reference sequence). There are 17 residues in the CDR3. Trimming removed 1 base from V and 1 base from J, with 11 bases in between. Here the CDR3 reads CASSIAGAGSGANVLTF. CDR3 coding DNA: TGTGCCAGTAGTATAGCGGGCGCGGGTTCTGGGGCCAACGTCCTGACTTTC.

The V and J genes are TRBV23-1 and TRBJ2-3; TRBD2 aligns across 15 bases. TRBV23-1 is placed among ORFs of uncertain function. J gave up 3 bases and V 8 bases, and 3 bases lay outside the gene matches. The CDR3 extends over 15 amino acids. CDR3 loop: CASEGTSGGTDTQYF. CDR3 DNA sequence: TGCGCCAGCGAGGGGACTAGCGGGGGGACAGATACGCAGTATTTT.

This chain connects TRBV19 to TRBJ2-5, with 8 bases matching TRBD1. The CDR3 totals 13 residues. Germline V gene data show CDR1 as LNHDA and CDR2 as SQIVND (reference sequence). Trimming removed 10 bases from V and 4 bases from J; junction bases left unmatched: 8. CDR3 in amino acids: CATGQGPRETQYF. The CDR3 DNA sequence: TGTGCCACTGGACAGGGCCCAAGAGAGACCCAGTACTTC.

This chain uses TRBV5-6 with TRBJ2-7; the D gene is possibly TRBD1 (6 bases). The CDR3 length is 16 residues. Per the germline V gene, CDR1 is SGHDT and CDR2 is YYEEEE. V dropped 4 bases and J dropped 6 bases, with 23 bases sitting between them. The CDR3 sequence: CASSPRSTGYSAEQYF. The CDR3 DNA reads TGTGCCAGCAGCCCAAGGTCTACAGGGTACTCGGCCGAGCAGTACTTC.

DNA for the CDR3: TGTGCCAGCAGCTCCTCCTCGGGCACTGAAGCTTTCTTT. Translating it yields CASSSSSGTEAFF. The rearrangement joins TRBV5-5 to TRBJ1-1, with no clear D. Trimming pared 3 bases from V and 4 bases from J, leaving 10 bases between. Germline-derived CDR1 and CDR2 are SGHKS and YYEKEE (reference sequence). This CDR3 is built from 13 residues.

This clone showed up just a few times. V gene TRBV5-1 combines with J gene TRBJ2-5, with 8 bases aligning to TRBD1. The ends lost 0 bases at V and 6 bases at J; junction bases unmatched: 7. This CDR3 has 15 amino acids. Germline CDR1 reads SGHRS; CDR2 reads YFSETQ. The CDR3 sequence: CASSLALGDRKTQYF. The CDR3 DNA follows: TGCGCCAGCAGCTTGGCCCTGGGGGACAGGAAGACCCAGTACTTC. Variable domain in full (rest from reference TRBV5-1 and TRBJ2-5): KAGVTQTPRYLIKTRGQQVTLSCSPISGHRSVSWYQQTPGQGLQFLFEYFSETQRNKGNFPGRFSGRQFSNSRSEMNVSTLELGDSALYLCASSLALGDRKTQYFGPGTRLLVL.

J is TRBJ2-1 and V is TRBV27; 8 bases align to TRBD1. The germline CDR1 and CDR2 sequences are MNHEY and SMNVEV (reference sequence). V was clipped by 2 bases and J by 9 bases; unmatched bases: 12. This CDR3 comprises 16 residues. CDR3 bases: TGTGCCAGCAGTTTAGGGACAGGTCTGGGGCCCGGTGAGCAGTTCTTC. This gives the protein CASSLGTGLGPGEQFF.

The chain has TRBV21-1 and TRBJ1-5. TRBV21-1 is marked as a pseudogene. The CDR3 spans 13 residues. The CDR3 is CASSKALPQPQHF. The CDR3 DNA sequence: TGTGCCAGCAGCAAAGCGCTACCTCAGCCCCAGCATTTT.

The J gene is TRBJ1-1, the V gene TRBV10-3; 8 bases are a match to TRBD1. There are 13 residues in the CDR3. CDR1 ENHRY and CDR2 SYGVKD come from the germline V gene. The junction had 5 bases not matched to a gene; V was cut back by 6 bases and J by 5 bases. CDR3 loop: CAIRGQEWTEAFF. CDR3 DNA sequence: TGTGCCATCAGGGGACAGGAGTGGACTGAAGCTTTCTTT.